The next 18 T cell receptor beta chains were all read from a single sample in a study of blood T cell repertoires in COVID-19. The repertoire was sequenced with immunoSEQ multiplex PCR; TCRdb's copy has only in-frame clones and lacks some. Of about 250,000 clones in the sample, 85% are singletons; the top ten hold 9.1%. Sequenced sample: PBMCs or T cells enriched from blood (not recorded which). Receptors originate from a woman aged 45-59 years with acute COVID-19.

This clone has a handful of counts. The rearrangement joins TRBV10-3 to TRBJ2-5; 8 bases fit TRBD1. The length of the CDR3 is 15 residues. Per germline, CDR1 ENHRY and CDR2 SYGVKD. After removal of 3 bases from V and 4 bases from J, the junction contained 7 bases not matched to a gene. The CDR3 spells CAISDAGGVRETQYF. The CDR3 DNA reads as TGTGCCATCAGTGACGCAGGGGGCGTCAGAGAGACCCAGTACTTC.

CDR3 residues: CASSRLGRAFSGNTIYF. The CDR3 bases are TGCGCCAGCAGCCGTCTAGGGAGAGCTTTCTCTGGAAACACCATATATTTT. This rearrangement joins TRBV5-1 to TRBJ1-3; D uncertain. Germline-derived CDR1 and CDR2 are SGHRS and YFSETQ. The CDR3 totals 17 residues. Trimming shortened V by 4 bases and J by 0 bases, and 17 bases separated the two germline ends.

The rearrangement uses TRBV19 and TRBJ1-5; 9 positions match TRBD1. V lost 5 bases and J lost 4; bases outside the gene matches: 3. From germline, CDR1 is LNHDA and CDR2 SQIVND (reference sequence). This CDR3 is built from 14 residues. CDR3 sequence (DNA): TGTGCCAGTAGTCTAGGGACAGGGAATCAGCCCCAGCATTTT. Amino acids: CASSLGTGNQPQHF.

The V and J genes are TRBV5-5 and TRBJ1-4, with D possibly TRBD1 on 5 matching bases. The CDR3 contains 15 residues. Germline V CDR1 and CDR2: SGHKS, YYEKEE (reference sequence). V was clipped by 4 bases and J by 7 bases, with 17 bases between them. The chain's CDR3 is CASSPDRGAREKLFF. CDR3 sequence (DNA): TGTGCCAGCAGCCCGGACCGTGGGGCGCGTGAAAAACTGTTTTTT.

This chain links TRBV24-1 with TRBJ2-1; unclear D gene. V lost 5 bases and J lost 8, with 12 bases in between. Germline V gene lookup returns CDR1 KGHDR and CDR2 SFDVKD. There are 13 residues in the CDR3. Here the CDR3 DNA reads TGTGCCACCAGTGGTCCGAGTTCGGATGAGCAGTTCTTC. It is translated as CATSGPSSDEQFF.

This clone was counted a single time. V usage is TRBV3-1 (or the pseudogene TRBV3-2) and J usage is TRBJ1-1; 9 positions match TRBD1. Trimming at V came to 2 bases and at J to 5 bases, leaving 6 bases not matched to a gene. The CDR3 loop spans 15 amino acids. Germline assignment: CDR1 LGHDT and CDR2 YNNKEL (reference sequence). The CDR3 loop reads CASSQPGQGSTEAFF. The CDR3 DNA reads as TGTGCCAGCAGCCAACCTGGACAGGGGTCGACTGAAGCTTTCTTT.

The gene calls are TRBV7-9 and TRBJ1-5; D uncertain. The CDR3 loop spans 15 amino acids. Trimming stripped 1 base from V and 3 bases from J, with 10 bases between. CDR1 SEHNR and CDR2 FQNEAQ come from the germline V gene (reference sequence). This CDR3 is CASSLGRDNNQPQHF. As DNA, the CDR3 is TGTGCCAGCAGCTTAGGACGAGACAACAATCAGCCCCAGCATTTT.

This clone was detected ten times or more. The V gene is TRBV5-4, the J gene TRBJ1-1; D is undetermined. The CDR3 is 13 amino acids. V lost 0 bases, J lost 5 bases, and 8 bases lay in between. The germline CDR1 and CDR2 sequences are SGHNT and YYREEE (reference sequence). CDR3 coding DNA: TGTGCCAGCAGCTTGGAGCGGGGAACTGAAGCTTTCTTT. It is translated as CASSLERGTEAFF.

V is TRBV6-2 or TRBV6-3 and J is TRBJ1-1, with 8 bases fitting TRBD1. The V gene end was trimmed by 0 bases and the J gene end by 2 bases; junction bases not matched to a gene: 8. CDR1 is MNHEY, CDR2 SVGEGT, per germline. This CDR3 spans 17 amino acids. In nucleotides, the CDR3 is TGTGCCAGCAGTTACTCGGGCAGGGGGCTACCAAACACTGAAGCTTTCTTT. Its translation is CASSYSGRGLPNTEAFF.

V is TRBV3-1 (or the pseudogene TRBV3-2) and J is TRBJ2-3, with 13 bases identical to TRBD2. Trimming cost V 2 bases and J 3 bases; bases outside gene matches: 11. The germline V gene has CDR1 LGHDT and CDR2 YNNKEL (reference sequence). The CDR3 extends over 19 amino acids. CDR3 in DNA: TGTGCCAGCAGCCAACCCGGGACTAGCGGGGCTCCTGGGACAGATACGCAGTATTTT. Encoded protein: CASSQPGTSGAPGTDTQYF.

The chain uses TRBV27 and TRBJ1-6; no definite D call. V was shortened by 5 bases and J by 5 bases, with 13 bases between the two germline ends. This CDR3 has 15 amino acids. CDR1 and CDR2 from the germline V gene are MNHEY and SMNVEV (reference sequence). CDR3 bases: TGTGCCAGCAGTCCCTCGAAACAACATAATTCACCCCTCCACTTT. Protein: CASSPSKQHNSPLHF.

This chain links TRBV2 with TRBJ2-3; no firm D call. Germline V CDR1 and CDR2: SNHLY, FYNNEI. The V gene lost 5 bases and the J gene lost 4 bases, with 10 bases spanning the gap. The length of the CDR3 is 13 residues. CDR3 in amino acids: CASSQNNADTQYF. CDR3 nucleotide sequence: TGTGCCAGCAGTCAGAACAACGCAGATACGCAGTATTTT.

The chain uses TRBV7-3 and TRBJ2-3; unclear D gene. Germline CDR1 reads SGHTA; CDR2 reads FQGTGA. CDR3 size: 13 residues. V lost 5 bases to trimming and J lost 2 bases, with 8 bases between them. CDR3 sequence (DNA): TGTGCCAGCAGCCCTAGTACCACAGATACGCAGTATTTT. Translated: CASSPSTTDTQYF.

The rearrangement joins TRBV2 to TRBJ2-1, with TRBD2 matching 12 bases. V trimming: 6 bases; J trimming: 6 bases; junction bases outside the gene matches: 6. The germline V gene has CDR1 SNHLY and CDR2 FYNNEI. This CDR3 comprises 15 residues. CDR3 region: CASRPGLAGPNEQFF. The DNA for the CDR3 is TGTGCCAGCAGGCCCGGACTAGCGGGACCCAATGAGCAGTTCTTC.

This chain connects TRBV18 to TRBJ2-1, with TRBD2 matching over 11 bases. Germline V gene lookup returns CDR1 KGHSH and CDR2 LQKENI. The V and J ends lost 0 bases and 6 bases, in that order; junction bases with no gene match: 7. This CDR3 is built from 17 residues. The CDR3 bases are TGTGCCAGCTCACCACCGGGAGTAGCGGGGGGGAGCAATGAGCAGTTCTTC. Its protein is CASSPPGVAGGSNEQFF.

The chain couples TRBV29-1 to TRBJ2-3; 7 bases line up with TRBD2. V was clipped by 4 bases and J by 5 bases; unmatched bases: 12. CDR3 length: 15 residues. Germline CDR1 is SQVTM and CDR2 is ANQGSEA. As DNA, the CDR3 is TGCAGCGTTGGGCTGGCGGGGGTTCAGGGAGATACGCAGTATTTT. It encodes CSVGLAGVQGDTQYF.

This chain uses TRBV4-3 with TRBJ1-2; D gene unclear. The CDR3 extends over 15 amino acids. Trimming took 1 base from V and 0 from J, leaving 9 bases between them. In germline, CDR1 is LGHNA, CDR2 YSLEER. Here the CDR3 reads CASSQGRSSNYGYTF. The CDR3 nucleotides read TGCGCCAGCAGCCAAGGGAGGAGCTCTAACTATGGCTACACCTTC.

The chain combines TRBV9 with TRBJ1-2, with a tentative D call TRBD1 (5 bases). Trimming took 3 bases from V and 5 from J, leaving 17 bases between them. Germline V gene sequence: CDR1 SGDLS, CDR2 YYNGEE. The CDR3 consists of 15 residues. The CDR3 loop is CASSGSGAELYGYTF. CDR3 nucleotide sequence: TGTGCCAGCAGCGGGAGTGGGGCAGAATTATATGGCTACACCTTC.